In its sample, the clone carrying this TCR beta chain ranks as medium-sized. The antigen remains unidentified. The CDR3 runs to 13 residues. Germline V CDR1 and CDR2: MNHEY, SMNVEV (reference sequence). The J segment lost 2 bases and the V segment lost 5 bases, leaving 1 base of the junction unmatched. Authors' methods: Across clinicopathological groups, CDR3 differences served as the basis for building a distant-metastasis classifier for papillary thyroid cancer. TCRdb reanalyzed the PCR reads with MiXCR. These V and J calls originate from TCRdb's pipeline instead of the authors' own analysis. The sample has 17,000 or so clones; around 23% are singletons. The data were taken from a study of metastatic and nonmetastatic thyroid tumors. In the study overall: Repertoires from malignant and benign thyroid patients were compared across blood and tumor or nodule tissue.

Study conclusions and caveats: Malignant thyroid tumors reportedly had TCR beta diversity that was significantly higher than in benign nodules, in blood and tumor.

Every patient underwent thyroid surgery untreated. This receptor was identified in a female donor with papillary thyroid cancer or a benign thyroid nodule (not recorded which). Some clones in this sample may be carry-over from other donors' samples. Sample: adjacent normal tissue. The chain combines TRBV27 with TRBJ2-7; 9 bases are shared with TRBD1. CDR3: CASSRDRAYEQYF. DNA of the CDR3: TGTGCCAGCAGTCGGGACAGGGCCTACGAGCAGTACTTC.